The next 5 T cell receptor beta chains were all read from a single sample in a study of OX40 agonist ivuxolimab in advanced cancers. Sequencing used immunoSEQ multiplex PCR; TCRdb keeps in-frame clones, though not all of them. The table lists 45,000 or so clones, 88% of them singletons, with approximately 0.97% in the top ten. The sequencing here drew on CD4+ or CD8+ T cells sorted from blood, taken in a trial of the OX40 agonist ivuxolimab. These receptors came from an adult with an advanced solid tumor such as melanoma, head and neck, liver or kidney cancer.

The chain links TRBV15 to TRBJ2-3, with D unresolved. Looked up from germline, CDR1 is LNHNV and CDR2 is YYDKDF (reference sequence). Trimming cost V 0 bases and J 3 bases, with 7 bases left between them. The CDR3 spans 14 residues. This chain's CDR3 is CATSRDPGTDTQYF. Here the CDR3 DNA reads TGTGCCACCAGCAGAGATCCGGGTACAGATACGCAGTATTTT. The full variable domain, rest sourced from reference TRBV15 and TRBJ2-3, is DAMVIQNPRYQVTQFGKPVTLSCSQTLNHNVMYWYQQKSSQAPKLLFHYYDKDFNNEADTPDNFQSRRPNTSFCFLDIRSPGLGDTAMYLCATSRDPGTDTQYFGPGTRLTVL.

This clone was found a few times. The chain couples TRBV9 to TRBJ1-1; D unclear. The germline V and J ends were trimmed by 0 bases and 5 bases, with 11 bases remaining between them. Per germline, CDR1 SGDLS and CDR2 YYNGEE. The CDR3 loop spans 14 amino acids. The CDR3 DNA is TGTGCCAGCAGCGTAGAGGCCTCCAGGACTGAAGCTTTCTTT. Its translation is CASSVEASRTEAFF.

This rearrangement joins TRBV11-2 to TRBJ2-1; D call uncertain. V lost 4 bases and J lost 13, with 11 bases in between. This CDR3 is built from 11 residues. Germline loops: CDR1 SGHAT, CDR2 FQNNGV. This CDR3 reads CASSSSTVQFF. In DNA, the CDR3 is TGTGCCAGCAGCTCCTCTACGGTACAGTTCTTC.

The V and J genes are TRBV21-1 and TRBJ1-4; the DNA was not used to check the table's D call, TRBD1. TRBV21-1 is an annotated pseudogene. This CDR3 has 24 amino acids. CDR3 in DNA: TGTGCCAGCAGCAAAAGACGGTTGGTCAGTTGGGGACAGGGAGAACTGACAACTAATGAAAAACTGTTTTTT. Protein sequence: CASSKRRLVSWGQGELTTNEKLFF.

The chain recombines TRBV11-2 with TRBJ1-4; D is uncertain. This CDR3 has 14 residues. Between the trimmed V and J ends, which lost 5 bases and 5 bases, there was a span of 12 bases. Per the germline V gene, CDR1 is SGHAT and CDR2 is FQNNGV. The CDR3 here is CASSKTIRNEKLFF. The CDR3 bases are TGTGCCAGCAGCAAGACCATCAGGAATGAAAAACTGTTTTTT.